This T cell receptor beta chain was recovered during a study of blood T cell repertoires in COVID-19 (dated by TCRdb to 2019 to 2021). Turning to the overall study: Samples from collaborators originated in the United States, Italy and Spain and spanned both the acute and convalescent phases of COVID-19. The prospective study material was composed of cDNA or gDNA derived from T cells, B-cell-depleted T cells, or PBMCs. Deeply sampled blood TCRbeta repertoires from subjects exposed to, actively infected with, or recovered from COVID-19 were included in the dataset. The repertoires were made available in a free public database intended to serve as a resource for research on the immune response to SARS-CoV-2. Samples came from the ongoing ImmuneRACE study (first 160 participants) plus 1,254 subjects from 6 global collaborators. Sample metadata almost always included a de-identified subject ID, COVID-19 status, age in years and sex. Where HLA class I and class II types were available, the types were taken from metadata supplied by the sample provider, not from assay-based typing. General findings and caveats noted by the study authors: How much clinical and demographic metadata was included differed by source and by participant, and the metadata was provided uncurated.

The junction shows trimming of 3 bases on V and 0 bases on J, and the gene matches do not reach 5 bases of it. The CDR3, cysteine through phenylalanine, is 16 amino acids long. The retained sequence is limited to the CDR3, 48 bases, with the frame set at the first base. As encoded in the germline V gene (reference sequence), CDR1 is MNHEY while CDR2 is SMNVEV. Worth noting for this clone: Its antigen is unknown. No clone much larger than this one lies a single base away; base qualities are absent.

The immunoSEQ Assay, a bias-controlled multiplex PCR, was used to amplify TCRbeta CDR3 regions from genomic DNA. The authors' analysis ran thus. Nucleated cell counts per sample were estimated from amplification of reference gene primers within the assay. To quantify the absolute abundance of each unique TCRbeta CDR3 rearrangement, sequence reads were collapsed and filtered. For each sample, productive Simpson clonality was calculated as the square root of Simpson's diversity index across productive rearrangements. Entries here come from immuneACCESS through TCRdb and include only in-frame sequences with V and J called. Some clones fail to appear in such tables; in the studies checked, an unresolved V gene covers under half of the shortfall, and the cause of the remainder is unknown. V, J and clone size were drawn from that table, and D and trimming were deduced from the DNA. The sample table shows about 220,000 clones, and roughly 80% are seen once. Together, the top ten hold 1.3% of the sample.

In the prospective study, participants were roughly 18 to 89 years old, resided in 25 or so geographic areas of the United States, and were enrolled through a virtual design. Cohort assignment in the prospective study relied on participant-reported clinical history from a screening survey and a study questionnaire. Mobile phlebotomists in the prospective study collected whole blood, serum and a nasopharyngeal or oropharyngeal swab from every participant. Over an approximately 2-month period, participants in the prospective study had the option of providing additional blood draws and questionnaires. Before DNA extraction, prospective study blood samples were shipped either frozen or at room temperature.

The chain is encoded by TRBV27 joined to TRBJ1-2; 9 junctional bases match TRBD1. The sequence was collected from a woman in her forties with acute COVID-19. Specimen: PBMCs or T cells enriched from blood (not recorded which). The nucleotide sequence is TGTGCCAGCAGTTTTTCCGACAGGGGGACTAACTATGGCTACACCTTC. It is translated as CASSFSDRGTNYGYTF.